This T cell receptor beta chain appears in the sequencing data of a study of Ad26.COV2.S vaccination and SARS-CoV-2 variants. Looking at the study overall: Ad26.COV2.S, an intramuscular injection, was given once or twice 56 days apart.

The sample's treatment: roughly 20 received Ad26.COV2.S at low or high dose, single or two shots; about 5 received placebo; per-sample allocation not given. Sampling happened 63 days after the first vaccine or placebo injection. Only in-frame clones appear in the TCRdb table, and some are missing; sequencing was by immunoSEQ multiplex PCR. The data hold around 450,000 clones, with 80% to 90% observed a single time. This CDR3 spans 11 amino acids. Trimming shortened V by 5 bases and J by 3 bases, and 2 bases separated the two germline ends. This sequence joins TRBV12-3 or TRBV12-4 and TRBJ2-1; D remains ambiguous. Here the sequenced sample was peripheral blood, taken in a trial of Ad26.COV2.S vaccine versus placebo. This receptor was taken from a person aged 18 to 65 who received the Ad26.COV2.S COVID-19 vaccine or a placebo. Here the CDR3 reads CASSRYNEQFF. CDR3 bases: TGTGCCAGCAGTCGCTACAATGAGCAGTTCTTC.